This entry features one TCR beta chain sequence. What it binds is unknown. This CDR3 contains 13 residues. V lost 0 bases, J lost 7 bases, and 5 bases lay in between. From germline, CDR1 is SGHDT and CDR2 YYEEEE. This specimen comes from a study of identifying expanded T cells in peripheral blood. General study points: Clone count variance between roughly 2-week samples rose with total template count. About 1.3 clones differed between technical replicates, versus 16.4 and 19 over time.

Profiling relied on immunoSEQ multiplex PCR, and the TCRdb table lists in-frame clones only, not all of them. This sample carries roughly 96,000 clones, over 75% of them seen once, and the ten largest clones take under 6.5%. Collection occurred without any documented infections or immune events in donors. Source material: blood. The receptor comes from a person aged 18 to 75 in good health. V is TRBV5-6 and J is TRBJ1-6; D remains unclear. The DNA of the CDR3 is TGTGCCAGCAGCTTGGAGTCAAATTCACCCCTCCACTTT. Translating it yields CASSLESNSPLHF. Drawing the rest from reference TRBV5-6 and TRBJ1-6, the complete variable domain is DAGVTQSPTHLIKTRGQQVTLRCSPKSGHDTVSWYQQALGQGPQFIFQYYEEEERQRGNFPDRFSGHQFPNYSSELNVNALLLGDSALYLCASSLESNSPLHFGNGTRLTVT.